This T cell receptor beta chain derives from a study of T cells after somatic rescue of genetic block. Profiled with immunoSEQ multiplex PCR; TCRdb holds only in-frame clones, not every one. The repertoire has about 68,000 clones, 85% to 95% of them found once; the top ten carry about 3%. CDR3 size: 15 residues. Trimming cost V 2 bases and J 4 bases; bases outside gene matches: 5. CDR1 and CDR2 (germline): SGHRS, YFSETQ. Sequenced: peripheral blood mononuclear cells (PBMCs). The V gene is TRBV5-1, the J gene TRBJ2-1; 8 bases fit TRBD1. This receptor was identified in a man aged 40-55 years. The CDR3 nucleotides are TGCGCCAGCAGCTTAGGGGGACAGGATTACAATGAGCAGTTCTTC. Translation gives CASSLGGQDYNEQFF. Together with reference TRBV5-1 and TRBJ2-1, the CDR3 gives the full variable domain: KAGVTQTPRYLIKTRGQQVTLSCSPISGHRSVSWYQQTPGQGLQFLFEYFSETQRNKGNFPGRFSGRQFSNSRSEMNVSTLELGDSALYLCASSLGGQDYNEQFFGPGTRLTVL.